The 3 T cell receptor beta chains below were found in one sample sequenced in a study of neurological immune-mediated disorders. MiXCR, run by TCRdb on the 5' RACE reads, gives a single entry per CDR3 protein. This table has about 60,000 distinct CDR3 sequences, more than 9.5% appearing once. The time point denotes: longitudinal time-point 2. Sequences were obtained from PBMCs. All receptors derive from a young man in good health.

Only one count was recorded for this clonotype. This chain links TRBV12-3 or TRBV12-4 with TRBJ2-3; possibly TRBD1 for D (6 bases). This CDR3 is 15 amino acids long. Between the trimmed V and J ends, which lost 6 bases and 2 bases, there was a span of 15 bases. CDR3 residues: CASRIPGHYTDTQYF. The CDR3 DNA reads TGTGCCAGCAGGATCCCGGGACATTACACAGATACGCAGTATTTT.

This chain joins TRBV13 and TRBJ2-7, with 7 bases matching TRBD2. The germline gives CDR1 PRHDT, CDR2 FYEKMQ (reference sequence). The CDR3 is 15 residues long. V shed 4 bases and J 7 bases; nucleotides not matched to a gene: 13. CDR3 loop: CASSSKVLAALEQYF. CDR3 coding DNA: TGTGCCAGCAGCTCTAAAGTTCTAGCGGCCTTAGAGCAGTACTTC.

This clonotype was seen many times. The chain recombines TRBV5-5 with TRBJ2-5; 12 bases are a match to TRBD1. The V gene's germline CDR1 is SGHKS and CDR2 YYEKEE (reference sequence). V was clipped by 4 bases and J by 5 bases; unmatched bases: 9. The CDR3 runs 16 residues. The CDR3 loop reads CASSRPGTGGVETQYF. The CDR3 nucleotides are TGTGCCAGCAGCAGACCCGGGACAGGGGGCGTGGAGACCCAGTACTTC.